This T cell receptor beta chain derives from a study of cytomegalovirus exposure and HLA in healthy donors. On this clone itself: Its cognate antigen is unknown.

CDR3 length: 15 amino acids. Trimming left V 1 base short and J 7 bases short, with 14 bases between. Germline lookup yields CDR1 SGHTA and CDR2 FQGNSA. Study findings and constraints: Later work found that TCR association rates differed between HLA loci; DRB1 had the most and HLA-C the fewest. Testing in vitro showed a few CMV-associated chains specific for CMV antigens.

A multiplex PCR was run with 60 Vbeta primers and 13 Jbeta primers. Clones were sequenced by immunoSEQ multiplex PCR, and TCRdb holds only the in-frame ones, with some missing. In the table there are just over 150,000 clones, 80% to 90% of which are singletons. This chain uses TRBV7-2 with TRBJ1-5; D is undetermined. The receptor comes from a young woman in good health and CMV-seronegative. Sequencing input: PBMCs. The CDR3 nucleotides are TGTGCCAGCAGCTTAGAGTACGGGGTTGGGCAGCCCCAGCATTTT. Encoded protein: CASSLEYGVGQPQHF.